This TCR beta chain is from a study of cytomegalovirus exposure and HLA in healthy donors. Repertoires were generated with immunoSEQ multiplex PCR, while TCRdb's copy carries only in-frame clones and drops some. The top ten clones hold 4.2% of a sample with fewer than 200,000 clones, just under 90% of them seen once. Trimming cost V 4 bases and J 2 bases; bases outside gene matches: 9. Per germline, CDR1 SQVTM and CDR2 ANQGSEA. This CDR3 comprises 15 residues. J is TRBJ2-3 and V is TRBV29-1, with 7 bases fitting TRBD2. Material for sequencing was PBMCs. The origin of this receptor is a man in his late teens or twenties in good health and CMV-seropositive. In nucleotides, the CDR3 is TGCAGCGTTGTCTTCCTAGCGGAGACCACAGATACGCAGTATTTT. Amino acids: CSVVFLAETTDTQYF.